This T cell receptor (beta chain) was profiled in a study of shared clonotypes between healthy human individuals. Study overall: Ranging from 18 to 49 in age, donors were a couple of women and a few men. CD4 naive and memory got three plates each, CD8 naive two, CD8 memory one.

TCRdb's table, derived via immunoSEQ multiplex PCR, lists solely in-frame clones and lacks some. The sample records a few million clones, around 93% being singletons. The study drew all its donors from Caucasian adults living in Nashville, Tennessee. The sequence was obtained from a man younger than 30 in good health. Some clones in this sample may be carry-over from other donors' samples. The sample consisted of naive CD4+ T cells from PBMCs. Subset reported: CD45RA+ positively selected.

This CDR3 is CASSSPEGMVPLHF. The DNA for the CDR3 is TGTGCCAGCAGCTCACCCGAGGGAATGGTTCCCCTCCACTTT. The chain is built from TRBV7-9 and TRBJ1-6; D is undetermined. Germline loops: CDR1 SEHNR, CDR2 FQNEAQ (reference sequence). Trimming cost V 4 bases and J 13 bases, with 17 bases left between them. The CDR3 sequence is 14 residues long.